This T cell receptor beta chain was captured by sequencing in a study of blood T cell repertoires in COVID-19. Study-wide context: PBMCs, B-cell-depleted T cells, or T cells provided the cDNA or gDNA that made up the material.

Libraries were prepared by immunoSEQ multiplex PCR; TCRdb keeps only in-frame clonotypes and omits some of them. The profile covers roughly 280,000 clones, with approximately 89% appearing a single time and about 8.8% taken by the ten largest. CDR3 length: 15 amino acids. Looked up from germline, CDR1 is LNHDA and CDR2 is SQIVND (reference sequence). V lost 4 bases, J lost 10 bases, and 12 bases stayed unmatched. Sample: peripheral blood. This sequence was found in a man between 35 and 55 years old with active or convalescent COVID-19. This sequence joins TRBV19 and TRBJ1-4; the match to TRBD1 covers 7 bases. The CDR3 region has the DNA TGTGCCAGTAGTACCGGGAGGGGGCCCCTAGGAAAACTGTTTTTT. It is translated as CASSTGRGPLGKLFF.